The clone carrying this TCR beta chain has just one count. Its specificity is not known. Germline V gene sequence: CDR1 MGHRA, CDR2 YSYEKL. J gave up 0 bases and V 1 base, and 13 bases lay outside the gene matches. This CDR3 has 19 amino acids. TCRdb's copy holds only in-frame clones and misses some; the assay was immunoSEQ multiplex PCR. The sample comprises some 70,000 clones, roughly 92% of which are singletons, and less than 8% rests with the top ten. The data derive from a study of graft-versus-host responses after intestinal transplantation. The study, taken as a whole, reports: GvH clones were found in recipient marrow; some appeared first in ileum or blood.

V gene TRBV4-1 combines with J gene TRBJ2-7; 9 nucleotides match TRBD2. The input for sequencing was bone marrow, taken nearly 750 days after intestinal transplantation. This receptor was identified in a human patient who received an intestinal transplant, so some T cells may come from the graft donor. CDR3 sequence (DNA): TGCGCCAGCAGCCAAGTTGGTCGCGGGAGGGGTAATAGCTCCTACGAGCAGTACTTC. Amino acids: CASSQVGRGRGNSSYEQYF.